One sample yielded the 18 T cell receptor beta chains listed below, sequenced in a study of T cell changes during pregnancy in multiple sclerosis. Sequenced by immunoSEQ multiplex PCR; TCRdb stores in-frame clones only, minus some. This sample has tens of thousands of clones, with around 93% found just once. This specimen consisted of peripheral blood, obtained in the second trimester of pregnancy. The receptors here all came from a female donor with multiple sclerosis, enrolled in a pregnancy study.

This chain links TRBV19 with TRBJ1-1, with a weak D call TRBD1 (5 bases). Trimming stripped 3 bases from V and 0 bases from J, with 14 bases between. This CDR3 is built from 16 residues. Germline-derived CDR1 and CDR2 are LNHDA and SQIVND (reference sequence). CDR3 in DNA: TGTGCCAGTAGTATTCAGGCCCAGGGAATGAACACTGAAGCTTTCTTT. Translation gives CASSIQAQGMNTEAFF.

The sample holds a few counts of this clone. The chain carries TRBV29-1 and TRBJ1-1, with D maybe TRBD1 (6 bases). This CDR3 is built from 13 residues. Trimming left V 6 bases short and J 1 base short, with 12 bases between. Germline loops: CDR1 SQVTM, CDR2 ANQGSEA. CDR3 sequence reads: CSVYRVGNTEAFF. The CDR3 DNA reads TGCAGCGTATACAGGGTCGGGAACACTGAAGCTTTCTTT.

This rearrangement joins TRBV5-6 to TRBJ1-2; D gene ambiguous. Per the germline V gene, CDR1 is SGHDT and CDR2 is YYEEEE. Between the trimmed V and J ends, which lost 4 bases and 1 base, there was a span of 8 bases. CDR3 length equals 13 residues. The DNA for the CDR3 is TGTGCCAGCAGCGGCACAAGTAACTATGGCTACACCTTC. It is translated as CASSGTSNYGYTF.

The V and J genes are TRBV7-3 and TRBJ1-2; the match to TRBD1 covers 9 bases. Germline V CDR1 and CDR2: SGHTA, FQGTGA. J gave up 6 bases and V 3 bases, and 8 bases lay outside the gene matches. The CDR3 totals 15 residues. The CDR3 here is CASSFSRGDRDGYTF. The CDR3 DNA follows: TGTGCCAGCAGCTTCTCACGGGGGGACAGGGATGGCTACACCTTC.

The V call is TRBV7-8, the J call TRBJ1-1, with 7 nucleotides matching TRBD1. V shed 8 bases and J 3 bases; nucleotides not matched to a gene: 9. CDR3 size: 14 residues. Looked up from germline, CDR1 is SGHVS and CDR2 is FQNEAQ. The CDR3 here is CASQGGSWDTEAFF. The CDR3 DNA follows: TGTGCCAGCCAAGGGGGCTCCTGGGACACTGAAGCTTTCTTT. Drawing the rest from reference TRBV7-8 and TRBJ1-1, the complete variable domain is GAGVSQSPRYKVAKRGQDVALRCDPISGHVSLFWYQQALGQGPEFLTYFQNEAQLDKSGLPSDRFFAERPEGSVSTLKIQRTQQEDSAVYLCASQGGSWDTEAFFGQGTRLTVV.

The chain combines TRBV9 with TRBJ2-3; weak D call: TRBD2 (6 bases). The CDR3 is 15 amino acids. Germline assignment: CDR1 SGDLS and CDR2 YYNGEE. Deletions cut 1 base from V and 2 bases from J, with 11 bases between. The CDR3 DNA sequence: TGTGCCAGCAGCGTATTGGGCGGGGCCACAGATACGCAGTATTTT. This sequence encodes CASSVLGGATDTQYF.

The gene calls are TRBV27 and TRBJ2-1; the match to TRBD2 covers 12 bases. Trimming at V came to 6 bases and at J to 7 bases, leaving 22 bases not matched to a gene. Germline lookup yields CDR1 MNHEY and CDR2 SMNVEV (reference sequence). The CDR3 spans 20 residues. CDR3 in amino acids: CASSFRSLGRTSGISNEQFF. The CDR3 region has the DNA TGTGCCAGCAGCTTCCGTTCTTTAGGGCGGACTAGCGGGATTTCAAATGAGCAGTTCTTC.

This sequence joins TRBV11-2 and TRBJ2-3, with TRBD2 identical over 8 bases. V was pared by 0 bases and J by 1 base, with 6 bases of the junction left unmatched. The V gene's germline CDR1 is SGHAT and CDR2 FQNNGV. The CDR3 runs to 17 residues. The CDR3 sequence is CASSLDPSTSGTDTQYF. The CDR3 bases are TGTGCCAGCAGCTTAGATCCCTCGACTAGCGGCACAGATACGCAGTATTTT.

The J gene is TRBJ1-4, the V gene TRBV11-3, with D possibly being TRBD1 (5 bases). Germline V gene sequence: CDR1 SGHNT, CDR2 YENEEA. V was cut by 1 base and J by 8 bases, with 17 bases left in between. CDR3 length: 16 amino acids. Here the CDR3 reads CASSLVWQGEEEKLFF. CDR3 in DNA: TGTGCCAGCAGCTTAGTTTGGCAGGGCGAAGAGGAAAAACTGTTTTTT.

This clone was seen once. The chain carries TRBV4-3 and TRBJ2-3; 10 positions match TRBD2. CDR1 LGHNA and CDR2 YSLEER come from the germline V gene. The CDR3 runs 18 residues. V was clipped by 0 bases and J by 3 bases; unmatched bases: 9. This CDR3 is CASSQDASGSLWTDTQYF. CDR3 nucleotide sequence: TGCGCCAGCAGCCAAGACGCTAGCGGGAGCCTCTGGACAGATACGCAGTATTTT.

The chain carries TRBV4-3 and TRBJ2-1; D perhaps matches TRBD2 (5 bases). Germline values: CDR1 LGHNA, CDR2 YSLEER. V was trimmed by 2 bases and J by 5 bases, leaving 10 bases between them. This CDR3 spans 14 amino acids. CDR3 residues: CASSQPGLNNEQFF. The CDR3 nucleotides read TGCGCCAGCAGCCAACCAGGACTCAACAATGAGCAGTTCTTC.

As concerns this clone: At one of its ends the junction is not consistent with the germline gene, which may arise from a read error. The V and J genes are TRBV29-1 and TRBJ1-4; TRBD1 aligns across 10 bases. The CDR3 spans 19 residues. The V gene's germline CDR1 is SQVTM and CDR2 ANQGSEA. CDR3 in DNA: TGCAGCCTTGAAATACTGGGACAGGGGCCTTTTGCAACTAATGAAAAACTGTTTTTT. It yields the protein CSLEILGQGPFATNEKLFF.

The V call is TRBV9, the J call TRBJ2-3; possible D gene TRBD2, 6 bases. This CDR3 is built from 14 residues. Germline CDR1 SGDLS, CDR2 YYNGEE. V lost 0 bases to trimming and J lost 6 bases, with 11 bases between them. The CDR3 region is CASSVAGVGDTQYF. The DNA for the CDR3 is TGTGCCAGCAGCGTAGCGGGAGTGGGTGATACGCAGTATTTT.

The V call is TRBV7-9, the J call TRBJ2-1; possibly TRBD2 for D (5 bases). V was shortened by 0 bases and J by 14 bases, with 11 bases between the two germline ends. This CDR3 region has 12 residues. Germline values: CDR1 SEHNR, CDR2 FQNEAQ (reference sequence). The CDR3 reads CASSLALGKEFF. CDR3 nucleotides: TGTGCCAGCAGCTTAGCCCTCGGGAAGGAGTTCTTC.

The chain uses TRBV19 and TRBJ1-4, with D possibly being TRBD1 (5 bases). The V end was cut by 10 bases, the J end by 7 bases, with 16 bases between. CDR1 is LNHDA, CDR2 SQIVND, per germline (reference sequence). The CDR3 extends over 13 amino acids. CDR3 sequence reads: CATSGGVGEKLFF. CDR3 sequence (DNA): TGTGCCACCTCGGGGGGGGTTGGTGAAAAACTGTTTTTT.

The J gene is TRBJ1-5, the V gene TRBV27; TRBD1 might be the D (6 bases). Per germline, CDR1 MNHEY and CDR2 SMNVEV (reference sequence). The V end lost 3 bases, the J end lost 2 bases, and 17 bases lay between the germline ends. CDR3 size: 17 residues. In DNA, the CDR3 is TGTGCCAGCAGTTTCTCAGGGGAACTCGGAGGCAATCAGCCCCAGCATTTT. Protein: CASSFSGELGGNQPQHF.

The DNA for the CDR3 is TGTGCCAGCAGTCCGAGGACTCAAATCTACGAGCAGTACTTC. As protein: CASSPRTQIYEQYF. The rearrangement links TRBV25-1 to TRBJ2-7; perhaps TRBD2 as D (5 bases). V dropped 5 bases and J dropped 3 bases, with 14 bases sitting between them. CDR1 and CDR2 from the germline V gene are MGHDK and SYGVNS. CDR3 length equals 14 residues.

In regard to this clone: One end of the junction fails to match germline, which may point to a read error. CDR3 region: CTTSRESAGAVNQPQHF. The CDR3 nucleotides read TGTACCACCAGCAGAGAGTCCGCGGGGGCTGTGAATCAGCCCCAGCATTTT. This chain connects TRBV15 to TRBJ1-5, with a tentative D call TRBD1 (6 bases). This CDR3 comprises 17 residues. The germline V gene has CDR1 LNHNV and CDR2 YYDKDF (reference sequence).